A selection of T cell receptor beta chains follows, all from one sample in a study of shared T cell receptors in the human thymus. The table came from immunoSEQ multiplex PCR; TCRdb's copy has only in-frame clones and leaves some out. The sample lists hundreds of thousands of clones; around 87% were seen once. These same data were also listed under a study on human thymus T cells.

The specimen was thymocytes. The origin of the receptors is a boy in the first two years of life with a congenital heart defect. Both conserved end residues are part of each CDR3. A D gene is named only where the DNA matches it firmly. A row's size may be missing; if present it is once, few, many or a size class.

J: TRBJ2-7
size: NA
D: NA
V: TRBV4-3
CDR3: CASSQEAGEGNCSSYEQYF
DNA: TGCGCCAGCAGCCAAGAGGCAGGGGAAGGGAACTGCAGCTCCTACGAGCAGTACTTC

J: TRBJ2-5
size: NA
D: NA
V: TRBV5-6
CDR3: CASSLAFEGERPRETQYF
DNA: TGTGCCAGCAGCTTGGCGTTTGAGGGAGAGAGGCCCCGCGAGACCCAGTACTTC

J: TRBJ1-6
size: few
D: NA
V: TRBV5-1
CDR3: CASSRSSYNSPLHF
DNA: TGCGCCAGCAGCCGGAGCTCCTATAATTCACCCCTCCACTTT

J: TRBJ1-4
size: NA
D: TRBD1
V: TRBV27
CDR3: CASSSTGRGEKLFF
DNA: TGTGCCAGCAGTTCGACAGGGCGGGGAGAAAAACTGTTTTTT

J: TRBJ1-5
size: NA
D: NA
V: TRBV6-6
CDR3: CASSYSRVYSNQPQHF
DNA: TGTGCCAGCAGTTACTCGCGGGTGTATAGCAATCAGCCCCAGCATTTT

J: TRBJ2-1
size: NA
D: NA
V: TRBV2
CDR3: CASSAAEAAYNEQFF
DNA: TGTGCCAGCAGTGCGGCGGAGGCAGCCTACAATGAGCAGTTCTTC

J: TRBJ1-4
size: NA
D: NA
V: TRBV6-6
CDR3: CASSLPVEGPNEKLFF
DNA: TGTGCCAGCAGTCTCCCCGTTGAGGGCCCTAATGAAAAACTGTTTTTT

J: TRBJ2-7
size: NA
D: TRBD2
V: TRBV4-3
CDR3: CASSQVRTSESYEQYF
DNA: TGCGCCAGCAGCCAAGTAAGAACTAGCGAATCCTACGAGCAGTACTTC

J: TRBJ1-1
size: NA
D: TRBD1
V: TRBV7-8
CDR3: CASSPGQGNGAFF
DNA: TGTGCCAGCAGCCCTGGACAGGGGAATGGGGCTTTCTTT

J: TRBJ2-1
size: NA
D: NA
V: TRBV20-1
CDR3: CSALGLDEQFF
DNA: TGCAGTGCTCTGGGGCTCGATGAGCAGTTCTTC

J: TRBJ2-1
size: NA
D: TRBD2
V: TRBV4-3
CDR3: CASSQEGPWEGTRYNEQFF
DNA: TGCGCCAGCAGCCAAGAGGGCCCGTGGGAGGGGACCCGGTACAATGAGCAGTTCTTC

J: TRBJ1-5
size: NA
D: TRBD1
V: TRBV4-2
CDR3: CASSQADRGNQPQHF
DNA: TGTGCCAGCAGCCAGGCGGACAGGGGCAATCAGCCCCAGCATTTT

J: TRBJ1-5
size: once
D: NA
V: TRBV7-6
CDR3: CASSLLLGPQHF
DNA: TGTGCCAGCAGCTTACTACTAGGGCCCCAGCATTTT

J: TRBJ1-6
size: NA
D: TRBD1
V: TRBV2
CDR3: CASSERDREAYNSPLHF
DNA: TGTGCCAGCAGTGAACGTGACAGGGAAGCCTATAATTCACCCCTCCACTTT

J: TRBJ2-7
size: NA
D: NA
V: TRBV5-1
CDR3: CASSPTAANNFYEQYF
DNA: TGCGCCAGCAGCCCCACAGCGGCCAACAATTTCTACGAGCAGTACTTC

J: TRBJ1-1
size: NA
D: NA
V: TRBV18
CDR3: CASSGGERRNTEAFF
DNA: TGTGCCAGCTCAGGGGGGGAGAGAAGAAACACTGAAGCTTTCTTT

J: TRBJ2-3
size: few
D: TRBD2
V: TRBV4-1
CDR3: CASSQAGLDSDTQYF
DNA: TGCGCCAGCAGCCAAGCCGGACTAGACTCAGATACGCAGTATTTT

J: TRBJ1-3
size: NA
D: TRBD1
V: TRBV5-1
CDR3: CASSPTGTGNTIYF
DNA: TGCGCCAGCAGCCCGACAGGGACTGGAAACACCATATATTTT

J: TRBJ2-3
size: NA
D: NA
V: TRBV6-5
CDR3: CASSYDTGTDTQYF
DNA: TGTGCCAGCAGTTACGATACGGGAACGGATACGCAGTATTTT

J: TRBJ1-4
size: NA
D: TRBD1
V: TRBV12-5
CDR3: CASGLVYRGNNEKLFF
DNA: TGTGCTAGTGGTTTGGTATACAGGGGTAATAATGAAAAACTGTTTTTT

J: TRBJ1-1
size: once
D: NA
V: TRBV5-8
CDR3: CASSFVFCDSKNLNTEAFF
DNA: TGTGCCAGCAGCTTTGTCTTCTGTGACAGCAAAAACTTGAACACTGAAGCTTTCTTT

J: TRBJ1-1
size: NA
D: TRBD1
V: TRBV7-9
CDR3: CASSSPVTGTEAFF
DNA: TGTGCCAGCAGCTCCCCCGTGACAGGGACTGAAGCTTTCTTT

J: TRBJ1-4
size: NA
D: NA
V: TRBV2
CDR3: CASSGSYRGEKLFF
DNA: TGTGCCAGCAGTGGGTCCTACCGGGGTGAAAAACTGTTTTTT

J: TRBJ1-2
size: NA
D: NA
V: TRBV5-4
CDR3: CASSSPGSTNYGYTF
DNA: TGTGCCAGCAGTTCCCCGGGGAGCACTAACTATGGCTACACCTTC

J: TRBJ2-1
size: NA
D: TRBD1
V: TRBV7-6
CDR3: CASSLGQGATSSYNEQFF
DNA: TGTGCCAGCAGCTTAGGACAGGGTGCAACCTCCTCCTACAATGAGCAGTTCTTC

J: TRBJ2-1
size: NA
D: TRBD1
V: TRBV29-1
CDR3: CSAPTGIPNEQFF
DNA: TGCAGCGCACCGACAGGGATCCCCAATGAGCAGTTCTTC

J: TRBJ2-7
size: NA
D: TRBD1
V: TRBV30
CDR3: CAWSPRTGVGEQYF
DNA: TGTGCCTGGAGCCCCAGGACAGGGGTTGGAGAGCAGTACTTC

J: TRBJ2-1
size: NA
D: TRBD2
V: TRBV28
CDR3: CASSANSLGRALSDEQFF
DNA: TGTGCCAGCAGTGCGAACAGTCTCGGGAGGGCTCTGAGCGATGAGCAGTTCTTC

J: TRBJ2-5
size: NA
D: TRBD1
V: TRBV5-1
CDR3: CASSLALARDRYQEAQYF
DNA: TGCGCCAGCAGCTTGGCACTAGCCCGGGACAGGTACCAAGAGGCCCAGTACTTC

J: TRBJ2-7
size: once
D: NA
V: TRBV29-1
CDR3: CSVGAVRYEQYF
DNA: TGCAGCGTTGGGGCAGTTCGATACGAGCAGTACTTC

J: TRBJ1-1
size: NA
D: NA
V: TRBV6-5
CDR3: CASSHSITEAFF
DNA: TGTGCCAGCAGTCACAGTATCACTGAAGCTTTCTTT

J: TRBJ1-3
size: few
D: NA
V: TRBV9
CDR3: CASSAAGNTIYF
DNA: TGTGCCAGCAGCGCCGCGGGAAACACCATATATTTT

J: TRBJ2-7
size: NA
D: NA
V: TRBV25-1
CDR3: CASSEFGRPGEQYF
DNA: TGTGCCAGCAGTGAATTCGGCAGACCGGGGGAGCAGTACTTC

J: TRBJ2-5
size: NA
D: NA
V: TRBV29-1
CDR3: CSVQGLVGQETQYF
DNA: TGCAGCGTGCAGGGGTTAGTCGGTCAAGAGACCCAGTACTTC

J: TRBJ2-1
size: NA
D: TRBD2
V: TRBV6-1
CDR3: CASSEVLAGGEEQFF
DNA: TGTGCCAGCAGTGAGGTTCTAGCGGGAGGGGAGGAGCAGTTCTTC

J: TRBJ2-3
size: NA
D: NA
V: TRBV6-5
CDR3: CASRLRGGPDTQYF
DNA: TGTGCCAGCAGACTGCGGGGCGGCCCAGATACGCAGTATTTT

J: TRBJ2-1
size: once
D: TRBD2
V: TRBV2
CDR3: CASSDPSIFLAGGQFF
DNA: TGTGCCAGCAGTGACCCTTCTATCTTTCTAGCGGGTGGGCAGTTCTTC

J: TRBJ2-6
size: NA
D: TRBD1
V: TRBV28
CDR3: CASRGQGVDGANVLTF
DNA: TGTGCCAGCAGGGGACAGGGGGTGGATGGGGCCAACGTCCTGACTTTC

J: TRBJ1-6
size: NA
D: TRBD1
V: TRBV6-6
CDR3: CASSKPRDSSNSPLHF
DNA: TGTGCCAGCAGTAAACCCCGGGACAGCAGTAATTCACCCCTCCACTTT

J: TRBJ1-5
size: NA
D: NA
V: TRBV10-1
CDR3: CASSESHQPQHF
DNA: TGCGCCAGCAGTGAATCTCATCAGCCCCAGCATTTT

J: TRBJ2-2
size: NA
D: TRBD1
V: TRBV5-4
CDR3: CASSRRPSQGPNTGELFF
DNA: TGTGCCAGCAGCCGAAGGCCATCACAGGGGCCGAACACCGGGGAGCTGTTTTTT

J: TRBJ1-1
size: NA
D: NA
V: TRBV6-5
CDR3: CASSHFLLMNTEAFF
DNA: TGTGCCAGCAGTCACTTCTTACTCATGAACACTGAAGCTTTCTTT

J: TRBJ2-1
size: NA
D: NA
V: TRBV29-1
CDR3: CSVDPPGEQFF
DNA: TGCAGCGTTGACCCCCCAGGGGAGCAGTTCTTC

J: TRBJ2-7
size: NA
D: NA
V: TRBV6-5
CDR3: CASSYLAGRPYEQYF
DNA: TGTGCCAGCAGTTACTTGGCAGGGAGGCCCTACGAGCAGTACTTC

J: TRBJ2-5
size: NA
D: TRBD1
V: TRBV7-2
CDR3: CASRLPSKGAQETQYF
DNA: TGTGCCAGCAGACTCCCGAGCAAGGGGGCCCAAGAGACCCAGTACTTC

J: TRBJ1-4
size: NA
D: TRBD1
V: TRBV10-3
CDR3: CAIAETGGVYPTNEKLFF
DNA: TGTGCCATCGCGGAGACAGGGGGCGTTTATCCAACTAATGAAAAACTGTTTTTT

J: TRBJ1-1
size: NA
D: NA
V: TRBV27
CDR3: CASSFRGTEAFF
DNA: TGTGCCAGCAGTTTCCGGGGCACTGAAGCTTTCTTT

J: TRBJ2-4
size: NA
D: NA
V: TRBV2
CDR3: CASRDRIAKNIQYF
DNA: TGTGCCAGCAGGGACAGAATAGCCAAAAACATTCAGTACTTC

J: TRBJ1-5
size: NA
D: NA
V: TRBV28
CDR3: CASSFTGLQPQHF
DNA: TGTGCCAGCAGTTTTACAGGGCTTCAGCCCCAGCATTTT

J: TRBJ1-5
size: once
D: TRBD1
V: TRBV19
CDR3: CASSPKGTGDSNQPQHF
DNA: TGTGCCAGTAGTCCAAAAGGGACAGGAGATAGCAATCAGCCCCAGCATTTT

J: TRBJ2-5
size: NA
D: TRBD2
V: TRBV7-2
CDR3: CASSPGGLAAQETQYF
DNA: TGTGCCAGCAGCCCTGGGGGACTAGCGGCCCAAGAGACCCAGTACTTC

J: TRBJ1-1
size: NA
D: NA
V: TRBV7-2
CDR3: CASSLGVIAFF
DNA: TGTGCCAGCAGCCTCGGGGTAATAGCTTTCTTT

J: TRBJ2-1
size: NA
D: TRBD2
V: TRBV10-3
CDR3: CATSGLAEGDEQFF
DNA: TGTGCCACCTCAGGACTAGCGGAGGGGGATGAGCAGTTCTTC

J: TRBJ1-3
size: NA
D: TRBD1
V: TRBV6-6
CDR3: CASMGDRAINTIYF
DNA: TGTGCCAGCATGGGGGACAGGGCCATAAACACCATATATTTT

J: TRBJ2-3
size: NA
D: NA
V: TRBV4-1
CDR3: CASSQVKIAEKETDTQYF
DNA: TGCGCCAGCAGCCAAGTAAAGATAGCGGAGAAGGAGACAGATACGCAGTATTTT

J: TRBJ1-5
size: NA
D: TRBD1
V: TRBV9
CDR3: CASSPAGTGPPNQPQHF
DNA: TGTGCCAGCAGCCCGGCCGGGACAGGGCCCCCCAATCAGCCCCAGCATTTT

J: TRBJ2-5
size: NA
D: NA
V: TRBV27
CDR3: CASSLIQQGQETQYF
DNA: TGTGCCAGCAGTCTCATTCAACAGGGCCAAGAGACCCAGTACTTC

J: TRBJ2-3
size: NA
D: NA
V: TRBV7-3
CDR3: CASSYGGLHANTQYF
DNA: TGTGCCAGCAGCTACGGGGGTCTTCACGCAAATACGCAGTATTTT

J: TRBJ2-7
size: NA
D: TRBD2
V: TRBV25-1
CDR3: CASTENGAGAVYEQYF
DNA: TGTGCCAGCACCGAAAATGGAGCGGGAGCGGTGTACGAGCAGTACTTC

J: TRBJ2-2
size: once
D: TRBD1
V: TRBV15
CDR3: CATSRDFRQGPPGELFF
DNA: TGTGCCACCAGCAGAGATTTTCGACAGGGACCCCCCGGGGAGCTGTTTTTT